This TCR beta chain appears in the sequencing data of a study of CD8+CD57+ T cells in acquired aplastic anemia. V shed 3 bases and J 2 bases; nucleotides not matched to a gene: 6. The germline CDR1 and CDR2 sequences are KGHSH and LQKENI. CDR3 length equals 16 residues. Profiling that covered TCR beta VDJ and CDR3 relied on genomic DNA as its template. MiXCR, run by TCRdb on the reads, gives a single entry per CDR3 protein. The sample includes approximately 220,000 distinct CDR3 sequences, around 45% of them seen just once. Those patients picked for sequencing had displayed CD8+CD57+ cell expansion on flow cytometry.

The TCR was taken from a human donor with aplastic anemia. This sequence joins TRBV18 and TRBJ2-2, with 7 bases aligning to TRBD1. The sample was sorted CD4+, CD8+, or CD8+CD57+ T cells (not recorded which) from PBMCs. This CDR3 is CASSPADRPNTGELFF. The CDR3 DNA follows: TGTGCCAGCTCACCCGCGGACAGGCCCAACACCGGGGAGCTGTTTTTT. Variable domain in full (rest from reference TRBV18 and TRBJ2-2): NAGVMQNPRHLVRRRGQEARLRCSPMKGHSHVYWYRQLPEEGLKFMVYLQKENIIDESGMPKERFSAEFPKEGPSILRIQQVVRGDSAAYFCASSPADRPNTGELFFGEGSRLTVL.